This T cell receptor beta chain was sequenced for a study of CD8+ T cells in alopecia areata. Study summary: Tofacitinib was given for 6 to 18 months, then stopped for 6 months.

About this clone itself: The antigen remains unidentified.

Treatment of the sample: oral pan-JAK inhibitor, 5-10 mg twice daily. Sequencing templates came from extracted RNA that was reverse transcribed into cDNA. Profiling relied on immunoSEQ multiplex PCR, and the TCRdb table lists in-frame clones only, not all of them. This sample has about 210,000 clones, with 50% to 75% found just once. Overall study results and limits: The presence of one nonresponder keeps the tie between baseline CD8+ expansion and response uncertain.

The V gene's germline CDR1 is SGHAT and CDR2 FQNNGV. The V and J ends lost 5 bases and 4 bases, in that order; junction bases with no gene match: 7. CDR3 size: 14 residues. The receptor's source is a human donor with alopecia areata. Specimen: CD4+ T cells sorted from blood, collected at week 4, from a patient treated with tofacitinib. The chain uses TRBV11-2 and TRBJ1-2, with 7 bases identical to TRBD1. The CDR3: CASSMDRSFYGYTF. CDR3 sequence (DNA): TGTGCCAGCAGCATGGACAGGAGTTTCTATGGCTACACCTTC.